The 16 T cell receptor beta chains presented below share a single source sample, sequenced in a study of blood T cell repertoires in COVID-19. The table came from immunoSEQ multiplex PCR; TCRdb's copy has only in-frame clones and leaves some out. This table has almost 250,000 clones, about 82% appearing once. Material: PBMCs or T cells enriched from blood (not recorded which). The receptors come from a woman between 50 and 59 years old with acute COVID-19.

V and J are TRBV7-9 and TRBJ2-1; D perhaps matches TRBD1 (6 bases). Trimming stripped 5 bases from V and 8 bases from J, with 13 bases between. CDR3 length: 13 amino acids. Germline V CDR1 and CDR2: SEHNR, FQNEAQ (reference sequence). The CDR3 protein is CASSPKGVDEQFF. The CDR3 coding sequence is TGTGCCAGCAGCCCCAAGGGGGTGGATGAGCAGTTCTTC.

This chain joins TRBV7-2 and TRBJ1-2, with 7 bases matching TRBD1. J was trimmed by 9 bases and V by 5 bases; bases with no gene match: 18. The CDR3 sequence is 16 residues long. Looked up from germline, CDR1 is SGHTA and CDR2 is FQGNSA. Written as DNA, the CDR3 is TGTGCCAGCAGCCCGGGACAGAAACATGATGGATATAGCTACACCTTC. Its protein product is CASSPGQKHDGYSYTF.

This clone was recorded only once. The rearrangement uses TRBV5-4 and TRBJ2-7; 9 bases align to TRBD1. The germline V gene encodes CDR1 SGHNT and CDR2 YYREEE (reference sequence). The CDR3 runs 16 residues. Trimming took 2 bases from V and 0 from J; bases not matched to a gene: 6. CDR3 nucleotides: TGTGCCAGCAGCTTAGCCCCACAGGGGGCCTCCTACGAGCAGTACTTC. Its protein is CASSLAPQGASYEQYF. Supplemented by reference TRBV5-4 and TRBJ2-7, the full variable domain reads ETGVTQSPTHLIKTRGQQVTLRCSSQSGHNTVSWYQQALGQGPQFIFQYYREEENGRGNFPPRFSGLQFPNYSSELNVNALELDDSALYLCASSLAPQGASYEQYFGPGTRLTVT.

CDR3 in amino acids: CASSPGVAGDYDEQYF. CDR3 DNA sequence: TGTGCCAGCAGTCCCGGGGTAGCGGGGGATTATGACGAGCAGTACTTC. The chain links TRBV6-2 or TRBV6-3 to TRBJ2-7, with 9 bases fitting TRBD2. V was pared by 5 bases and J by 5 bases, with 13 bases of the junction left unmatched. The CDR3 totals 16 residues. The germline V gene encodes CDR1 MNHEY and CDR2 SVGEGT.

The chain combines TRBV5-1 with TRBJ2-1; TRBD1 matches at 8 bases. V lost 2 bases and J lost 0; bases outside the gene matches: 13. The germline CDR1 and CDR2 sequences are SGHRS and YFSETQ. The CDR3 length is 19 residues. CDR3 sequence reads: CASSLTLGDRFNSYNEQFF. The CDR3 coding sequence is TGCGCCAGCAGCTTAACCCTGGGGGACAGGTTCAACTCCTACAATGAGCAGTTCTTC. Supplemented by reference TRBV5-1 and TRBJ2-1, the full variable domain reads KAGVTQTPRYLIKTRGQQVTLSCSPISGHRSVSWYQQTPGQGLQFLFEYFSETQRNKGNFPGRFSGRQFSNSRSEMNVSTLELGDSALYLCASSLTLGDRFNSYNEQFFGPGTRLTVL.

This clone was detected only once. V gene TRBV12-3 or TRBV12-4 combines with J gene TRBJ1-2; a possible D gene is TRBD1 (5 bases). V was clipped by 6 bases and J by 3 bases, with 11 bases between them. CDR3 length: 13 amino acids. CDR3 residues: CASSRQTHYGYTF. In DNA, the CDR3 is TGTGCCAGCAGCCGACAGACCCACTATGGCTACACCTTC.

The V and J genes are TRBV19 and TRBJ1-6; TRBD1 might be the D (6 bases). CDR3 size: 17 residues. Germline V CDR1 and CDR2: LNHDA, SQIVND (reference sequence). The V gene lost 0 bases and the J gene lost 7 bases, with 16 bases spanning the gap. The CDR3 region has the DNA TGTGCCAGTAGTATAGATTCATTGCAGGGGCCAAATTCACCCCTCCACTTT. This encodes CASSIDSLQGPNSPLHF.

The rearrangement uses TRBV12-3 or TRBV12-4 and TRBJ1-1; D is undetermined. Trimming took off 9 bases at V and 6 bases at J, with 14 bases between the two ends. The CDR3 runs to 12 residues. In DNA form, the CDR3 reads TGTGCCAGTCGGGGTGGGTGGGCTGAAGCTTTCTTT. As protein: CASRGGWAEAFF.

CDR3 nucleotide sequence: TGTGCCATCAGTGAAGGGGAGGGCCGTAGAAGCTACACCTTC. As protein: CAISEGEGRRSYTF. V usage is TRBV10-3 and J usage is TRBJ1-2; D might be TRBD1 (5 bases). The germline CDR1 and CDR2 sequences are ENHRY and SYGVKD. The CDR3 extends over 14 amino acids. Deletions cut 3 bases from V and 9 bases from J, with 17 bases between.

The count of this clone is one. The chain carries TRBV29-1 and TRBJ1-2; possibly TRBD1 for D (5 bases). The CDR3 contains 12 residues. The ends were cut back, 3 bases at V and 6 bases at J, with 11 bases in the middle. Germline CDR1 and CDR2: SQVTM and ANQGSEA. The CDR3: CSVDGAPDGYTF. CDR3 bases: TGCAGCGTTGATGGGGCGCCTGATGGCTACACCTTC.

The chain combines TRBV18 with TRBJ1-2; D is perhaps TRBD1 (5 bases). The V gene's germline CDR1 is KGHSH and CDR2 LQKENI. The CDR3 contains 14 residues. Trimming stripped 4 bases from V and 6 bases from J, with 15 bases between. CDR3: CASSQEGTGHGYTF. The CDR3 DNA is TGTGCCAGCTCACAGGAGGGGACCGGCCATGGCTACACCTTC.

The V call is TRBV5-1, the J call TRBJ1-2; D perhaps matches TRBD1 (5 bases). V was shortened by 3 bases and J by 4 bases, with 16 bases between the two germline ends. Germline V gives CDR1 SGHRS, CDR2 YFSETQ. The CDR3 has 15 residues. CDR3 bases: TGCGCCAGCAGCTCCTCCGACAGAGTACCCTATGGCTACACCTTC. This encodes CASSSSDRVPYGYTF.

About this clone: Distinct nucleotide sequences in the sample also encode this CDR3. The rearrangement joins TRBV4-1 to TRBJ2-7; 9 positions agree with TRBD1. The CDR3 has 16 residues. Germline V CDR1 and CDR2: MGHRA, YSYEKL. With V trimmed by 1 base and J by 2 bases, 6 bases remained unmatched. CDR3 in DNA: TGCGCCAGCAGCCAAGGGGGGGACAGGGTTACCTACGAGCAGTACTTC. This gives the protein CASSQGGDRVTYEQYF.

The chain couples TRBV11-2 to TRBJ2-1; 8 nucleotides align to TRBD1. CDR1 and CDR2 from the germline V gene are SGHAT and FQNNGV. Losses at the gene ends were 1 base for V and 5 bases for J; bases not matched to a gene: 4. The CDR3 loop spans 15 amino acids. This CDR3 is CASSLVGTGNNEQFF. The CDR3 DNA follows: TGTGCCAGCAGCTTAGTCGGGACAGGTAACAATGAGCAGTTCTTC.

V is TRBV7-6 and J is TRBJ2-3, with 8 bases fitting TRBD2. CDR1 is SGHVS and CDR2 is FNYEAQ in the germline V gene. This CDR3 region has 15 residues. V lost 3 bases to trimming and J lost 6 bases; unmatched junction nucleotides: 8. The CDR3 DNA reads TGTGCCAGCAGCTTTGGCGGGGGGTCCGGGGATACGCAGTATTTT. Residues: CASSFGGGSGDTQYF.

This clone is a singleton in its sample. The CDR3 spells CASSYRGSAENEKLFF. The CDR3 DNA follows: TGTGCCAGCAGTTACCGGGGTTCCGCAGAAAATGAAAAACTGTTTTTT. The chain is built from TRBV6-2 or TRBV6-3 and TRBJ1-4, with D uncertain. V lost 2 bases to trimming and J lost 5 bases, with 15 bases between them. Germline V gene sequence: CDR1 MNHEY, CDR2 SVGEGT. This CDR3 is built from 16 residues.